This T cell receptor beta chain was profiled in a study of blood T cell repertoires in COVID-19. As for the study in general: COVID-19 samples, acute and convalescent, were from the United States, Italy and Spain. The cDNA or gDNA used as material had been derived from T cells, B-cell-depleted T cells, or PBMCs.

CDR3 length: 15 residues. CDR1 and CDR2 from the germline V gene are SGHRS and YFSETQ. The V segment lost 3 bases and the J segment 3 bases; nucleotides outside the gene matches: 3. Original analysis: How many nucleated cells were present was estimated from reference gene primer amplification. Some clones are missing from TCRdb's copy, which holds only in-frame ones; the method was immunoSEQ multiplex PCR. The V and J calls and clone size are taken from that table; D and trimming were inferred from the DNA. The sample yields roughly 190,000 clones, around 89% seen once. This receptor was taken from a man in his forties or fifties with active or convalescent COVID-19. Specimen: peripheral blood. V usage is TRBV5-1 and J usage is TRBJ2-7, with 13 bases that match TRBD2. The CDR3 here is CASSWTSGGIYEQYF. The DNA for the CDR3 is TGCGCCAGCAGCTGGACTAGCGGGGGTATCTACGAGCAGTACTTC.